This TCR beta chain was profiled in a study of blood T cell repertoires in COVID-19. Study at large: COVID-19 samples, acute and convalescent, were from the United States, Italy and Spain. PBMCs, B-cell-depleted T cells, or T cells provided the cDNA or gDNA that made up the material.

There are 14 residues in the CDR3. V dropped 2 bases and J dropped 12 bases, with 14 bases sitting between them. Germline CDR1 and CDR2: MGHRA and YSYEKL. Authors' methods: Nucleated cell counts were estimated from reference gene primer amplification. Data came from immunoSEQ multiplex PCR; TCRdb stores just in-frame clones and leaves some out. Clone size and V and J calls were adopted from that table, with D and trimming inferred from the DNA. Among about 110,000 clones listed, approximately 80% were seen once. The chain has TRBV4-1 and TRBJ1-6; the D gene is possibly TRBD1 (5 bases). The sample consisted of peripheral blood. This clonotype was obtained from a woman between 45 and 65 years old with acute or convalescent COVID-19. The chain's CDR3 is CASSQPDNLGPLHF. The CDR3 DNA is TGCGCCAGCAGCCAACCGGACAATTTGGGACCCCTCCACTTT.